These T cell receptor beta chains were read from a single sample in a study of blood T cell repertoires in COVID-19. Data came from immunoSEQ multiplex PCR; TCRdb stores just in-frame clones and leaves some out. The table has roughly 120,000 clones, about 82% seen once; the top ten hold about 5.4%. Sequences were obtained from peripheral blood. These receptors were collected from a human donor in a cohort sampled during active COVID-19. The CDR3 runs from the conserved cysteine through the conserved F or W. A D gene is named only where the DNA matches it firmly. Not all rows give a size; the values are once, few, many and, for expanded clones, a class.

TRBV5-6,NA,TRBJ1-6,once,CASSLGAGQTYNSPLHF,TGTGCCAGCAGCTTGGGGGCAGGGCAAACCTATAATTCACCCCTCCACTTT
TRBV7-3,TRBD2,TRBJ2-1,NA,CASSTSGIGTRGLSEQFF,TGTGCCAGCAGCACTAGTGGCATTGGGACTAGAGGCTTATCAGAGCAGTTCTTC
TRBV19,TRBD2,TRBJ2-5,NA,CASKGTGTSGQETQYF,TGTGCCAGTAAAGGAACGGGGACTAGCGGCCAAGAGACCCAGTACTTC
TRBV10-1,TRBD2,TRBJ2-1,NA,CASSTSGRFNEQFF,TGCGCCAGCAGTACTAGCGGGAGGTTCAATGAGCAGTTCTTC
TRBV2,TRBD2,TRBJ2-1,NA,CASRKGTSGTNEQFF,TGTGCCAGCAGAAAAGGGACTAGCGGGACGAATGAGCAGTTCTTC
TRBV4-3,NA,TRBJ1-5,NA,CASSQDSGIMPQHF,TGCGCCAGCAGCCAAGATTCCGGGATTATGCCCCAGCATTTT
TRBV18,TRBD1,TRBJ1-2,NA,CASSYTGTGGSVNYGYTF,TGTGCCAGCTCATATACCGGGACAGGGGGCTCCGTAAACTATGGCTACACCTTC
TRBV3-1/TRBV3-2,NA,TRBJ2-5,NA,CASSRRLGGETQYF,TGTGCCAGCAGCCGACGACTTGGCGGGGAGACCCAGTACTTC
TRBV3-1/TRBV3-2,NA,TRBJ2-7,NA,CASSLHEYEQYF,TGTGCCAGCAGCCTACATGAATACGAGCAGTACTTC
TRBV5-4,NA,TRBJ1-2,NA,CASSLETAGGRPLYGYTF,TGTGCCAGCAGCTTGGAAACGGCAGGAGGCCGCCCCCTGTATGGCTACACCTTC
TRBV7-2,TRBD2,TRBJ2-3,NA,CASSLLKREGPTDTQYF,TGTGCCAGCAGCTTACTCAAGCGGGAGGGCCCCACAGATACGCAGTATTTT
TRBV24-1,NA,TRBJ1-4,NA,CATSDQRVGSRREKLFF,TGTGCCACCAGTGACCAAAGGGTCGGGAGCAGAAGGGAAAAACTGTTTTTT
TRBV9,TRBD1,TRBJ2-5,NA,CASSVSGTGDGKTQYF,TGTGCCAGCAGCGTCTCCGGGACAGGGGATGGGAAGACCCAGTACTTC
TRBV30,NA,TRBJ2-1,NA,CAWTPRGKFNEQFF,TGTGCCTGGACGCCCCGGGGGAAGTTCAATGAGCAGTTCTTC
TRBV6-5,NA,TRBJ2-3,NA,CASSTSGDTQYF,TGTGCCAGCAGTACGTCCGGGGATACGCAGTATTTT
TRBV2,TRBD2,TRBJ2-7,once,CASSSLAGGGEQYF,TGTGCCAGCAGTTCGCTAGCGGGAGGGGGCGAGCAGTACTTC
TRBV7-9,NA,TRBJ1-1,NA,CASSPAYRATEAFF,TGTGCCAGCAGCCCAGCCTACAGGGCGACTGAAGCTTTCTTT
TRBV2,NA,TRBJ1-5,NA,CASSEEGGNQPQHF,TGTGCCAGCAGTGAAGAGGGGGGCAATCAGCCCCAGCATTTT
TRBV19,NA,TRBJ2-1,NA,CASSPTGRRYNEQFF,TGTGCCAGTAGTCCGACGGGTCGAAGATACAATGAGCAGTTCTTC
TRBV12-5,NA,TRBJ1-4,NA,CASGFLIPGANEKLFF,TGTGCTAGTGGTTTCCTAATCCCTGGTGCTAATGAAAAACTGTTTTTT
TRBV19,NA,TRBJ2-5,NA,CASSPERTTQETQYF,TGTGCCAGTAGTCCGGAAAGGACAACCCAAGAGACCCAGTACTTC
TRBV5-1,TRBD2,TRBJ2-7,NA,CASSPGLVGEQYF,TGCGCCAGCAGTCCGGGACTAGTGGGCGAGCAGTACTTC
TRBV28,NA,TRBJ1-5,NA,CASSSTTGAKHF,TGTGCCAGCAGTTCCACCACAGGAGCGAAGCATTTT
TRBV6-8,NA,TRBJ1-2,many,CASNSPRGTNYGYTF,TGTGCCAGCAATTCCCCGCGGGGTACTAACTATGGCTACACCTTC
TRBV4-3,TRBD1,TRBJ2-7,once,CASSQQSWGQGHYEQYF,TGCGCCAGCAGCCAACAATCTTGGGGACAGGGACACTACGAGCAGTACTTC
TRBV30,NA,TRBJ1-2,NA,CAWSVPGGSGGYTF,TGTGCCTGGAGTGTACCGGGAGGGTCGGGTGGCTACACCTTC
TRBV30,NA,TRBJ2-7,NA,CAWSVGSGVEEQYF,TGTGCCTGGAGTGTAGGGTCGGGGGTTGAGGAGCAGTACTTC
TRBV19,NA,TRBJ1-2,NA,CASSNAQGYGYTF,TGTGCCAGTAGTAACGCACAGGGCTATGGCTACACCTTC
TRBV9,NA,TRBJ2-3,NA,CASSLQGPDTQYF,TGTGCCAGCAGCCTACAGGGCCCAGATACGCAGTATTTT
TRBV19,TRBD1,TRBJ2-7,NA,CASSIGTGKYEQYF,TGTGCCAGTAGTATAGGGACAGGGAAATACGAGCAGTACTTC
TRBV14,NA,TRBJ1-5,few,CASSQDPRVSDQPQHF,TGTGCCAGCAGCCAAGATCCCAGGGTAAGCGATCAGCCCCAGCATTTT
TRBV4-1,NA,TRBJ1-6,NA,CASSQDARASNSPLHF,TGCGCCAGCAGCCAAGATGCCAGGGCAAGTAATTCACCCCTCCACTTT
TRBV5-1,NA,TRBJ2-6,NA,CASSLGGTGANVLTF,TGCGCCAGCAGCTTGGGAGGGACTGGGGCCAACGTCCTGACTTTC
TRBV28,TRBD2,TRBJ2-5,once,CASSPGGLAEAQETQYF,TGTGCCAGCAGTCCCGGTGGGCTAGCGGAGGCCCAAGAGACCCAGTACTTC
TRBV11-2,TRBD1,TRBJ1-1,NA,CASSLVRQGNTEAFF,TGTGCCAGCAGCTTAGTTCGACAGGGAAACACTGAAGCTTTCTTT
TRBV28,TRBD1,TRBJ2-7,NA,CASSLMGQGYEQYF,TGTGCCAGCAGTTTAATGGGACAGGGCTACGAGCAGTACTTC
TRBV7-2,NA,TRBJ1-6,NA,CASSYSASNSPLHF,TGTGCCAGCAGCTACAGTGCCTCTAATTCACCCCTCCACTTT
TRBV25-1,TRBD2,TRBJ2-3,NA,CASSPHSGSGIGTDTQYF,TGTGCCAGCAGTCCTCACTCAGGTAGCGGGATTGGGACAGATACGCAGTATTTT
TRBV15,NA,TRBJ2-6,NA,CATYDRYGSGANVLTF,TGTGCCACCTATGACAGGTACGGCTCTGGGGCCAACGTCCTGACTTTC
TRBV5-5,NA,TRBJ1-5,NA,CASSIPRGTQHF,TGTGCCAGCAGCATACCCAGGGGTACCCAGCATTTT
TRBV30,NA,TRBJ1-2,NA,CAWSVNGIGYTF,TGTGCCTGGAGTGTGAACGGGATCGGCTACACCTTC
TRBV30,TRBD1,TRBJ1-4,NA,CAWSVAGQGAKFGKLFF,TGTGCCTGGAGTGTGGCAGGGCAGGGGGCTAAATTTGGAAAACTGTTTTTT
TRBV7-8,NA,TRBJ1-5,NA,CASSFGGAGQPQHF,TGTGCCAGCAGCTTCGGAGGGGCCGGGCAGCCCCAGCATTTT
TRBV7-6,TRBD1,TRBJ2-2,NA,CASSKGQGARTGELFF,TGTGCCAGCAGCAAAGGACAGGGGGCGCGCACCGGGGAGCTGTTTTTT
TRBV5-1,NA,TRBJ1-3,NA,CASSLLTAGTRSGNTIYF,TGCGCCAGCAGCTTGTTGACCGCCGGGACACGCTCTGGAAACACCATATATTTT
TRBV30,NA,TRBJ1-5,NA,CAWSVSQKWNVGRAQHF,TGTGCCTGGAGTGTATCGCAAAAATGGAACGTAGGGAGAGCCCAGCATTTT
TRBV5-1,NA,TRBJ1-2,NA,CASSPGDGGRVVGYTF,TGCGCCAGCAGCCCGGGGGACGGGGGAAGAGTGGTAGGCTACACCTTC
TRBV5-4,NA,TRBJ2-3,NA,CASSFAGTSKGTDTQYF,TGTGCCAGCAGCTTCGCTGGGACATCTAAGGGCACAGATACGCAGTATTTT
TRBV3-1/TRBV3-2,TRBD2,TRBJ2-7,NA,CASSQKGREGGEQYF,TGTGCCAGCAGCCAAAAGGGCAGGGAGGGAGGCGAGCAGTACTTC
TRBV4-1,TRBD2,TRBJ2-3,NA,CASSQGGNRAGGFTDTQYF,TGCGCCAGCAGCCAAGGGGGGAATCGGGCGGGAGGATTCACAGATACGCAGTATTTT
TRBV5-8,TRBD1,TRBJ1-6,NA,CASSSQGQGASPLHF,TGTGCCAGCAGCAGCCAGGGACAGGGAGCATCACCCCTCCACTTT
TRBV7-9,NA,TRBJ1-1,NA,CASSLGRSNTEAFF,TGTGCCAGCAGCTTAGGGCGGTCGAACACTGAAGCTTTCTTT
TRBV7-6,TRBD1,TRBJ1-3,once,CASSKGQGLSGNTIYF,TGTGCCAGCAGCAAAGGACAGGGCCTCTCTGGAAACACCATATATTTT
TRBV20-1,TRBD1,TRBJ2-2,NA,CSASKGGYSGELFF,TGCAGTGCTAGTAAAGGGGGCTACTCCGGGGAGCTGTTTTTT